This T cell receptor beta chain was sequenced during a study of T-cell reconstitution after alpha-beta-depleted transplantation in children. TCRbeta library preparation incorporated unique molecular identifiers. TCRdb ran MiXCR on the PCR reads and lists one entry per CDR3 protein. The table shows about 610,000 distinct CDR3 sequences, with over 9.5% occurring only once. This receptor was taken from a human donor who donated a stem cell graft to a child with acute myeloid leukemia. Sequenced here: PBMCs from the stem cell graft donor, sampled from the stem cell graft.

The CDR3 reads CATSRVGGGTDTQYF. The CDR3 DNA reads as TGTGCCACCAGCAGAGTCGGAGGGGGAACAGATACGCAGTATTTT. The chain is built from TRBV15 and TRBJ2-3; the D gene could be TRBD1 or TRBD2 (6 bases each). V was cut by 1 base and J by 3 bases, with 11 bases left in between. This CDR3 has 15 residues. Germline V gene sequence: CDR1 LNHNV, CDR2 YYDKDF (reference sequence).